The following is a T cell receptor beta chain sequence with its context. The data are from a study of cytomegalovirus exposure and HLA in healthy donors. Germline loops: CDR1 SGHTA, CDR2 FQGNSA. The CDR3 consists of 13 residues. V was trimmed by 6 bases and J by 4 bases, leaving 11 bases between them. The PCR made use of 60 Vbeta and 13 Jbeta primers. Sequenced by immunoSEQ multiplex PCR; TCRdb stores in-frame clones only, minus some. The sample has about 90,000 clones, nearly 80% seen once; the top ten hold 4.6%. The chain carries TRBV7-2 and TRBJ2-3; unclear D gene. The receptor's source is a woman aged 40 to 55 in good health and CMV-seropositive. The sequenced sample consisted of PBMCs. DNA of the CDR3: TGTGCCAGCAGTCCCCCAAACTCAGATACGCAGTATTTT. It yields the protein CASSPPNSDTQYF. The whole variable domain, remainder taken from reference TRBV7-2 and TRBJ2-3, is GAGVSQSPSNKVTEKGKDVELRCDPISGHTALYWYRQSLGQGLEFLIYFQGNSAPDKSGLPSDRFSAERTGGSVSTLTIQRTQQEDSAVYLCASSPPNSDTQYFGPGTRLTVL.